These 9 T cell receptor beta chains were all obtained from the same sample, sequenced in a study of Ad26.COV2.S vaccination and SARS-CoV-2 variants. The repertoire was sequenced with immunoSEQ multiplex PCR; TCRdb's copy has only in-frame clones and lacks some. The sample lists around 450,000 clones, roughly nine tenths occurring once. Treatment described: about 20 received Ad26.COV2.S at low or high dose, single or two shots; roughly five received placebo; per-sample allocation not given. Sample collection was performed on day 63 after the first vaccine or placebo injection. The material sequenced was peripheral blood, taken in a trial of Ad26.COV2.S vaccine versus placebo. The source of these receptors is a person aged 18 to 59 who received the Ad26.COV2.S COVID-19 vaccine or a placebo.

V gene TRBV19 combines with J gene TRBJ1-1, with D possibly matching TRBD1 (6 bases). This CDR3 comprises 14 residues. With 6 bases removed from V and 1 base from J, the gap between germline ends came to 12 bases. Germline V lookup: CDR1 LNHDA, CDR2 SQIVND (reference sequence). The CDR3 here is CASSRGHQNTEAFF. The CDR3 DNA sequence: TGTGCCAGTAGCCGGGGACACCAGAACACTGAAGCTTTCTTT. The full variable domain, completed using reference TRBV19 and TRBJ1-1, is DGGITQSPKYLFRKEGQNVTLSCEQNLNHDAMYWYRQDPGQGLRLIYYSQIVNDFQKGDIAEGYSVSREKKESFPLTVTSAQKNPTAFYLCASSRGHQNTEAFFGQGTRLTVV.

The chain combines TRBV7-8 with TRBJ2-7; 14 nucleotides match TRBD2. Germline CDR1 and CDR2: SGHVS and FQNEAQ. This CDR3 region has 16 residues. The V segment lost 7 bases and the J segment 5 bases; nucleotides outside the gene matches: 10. CDR3 loop: CASTPGLAGVIDEQYF. The CDR3 DNA sequence: TGTGCCAGCACCCCGGGACTAGCGGGGGTTATCGACGAGCAGTACTTC.

CDR3 in amino acids: CASKGTATSPLHF. As DNA, the CDR3 is TGTGCCAGCAAAGGTACAGCAACGTCACCCCTCCACTTT. The gene calls are TRBV12-3 or TRBV12-4 and TRBJ1-6; unclear D gene. This CDR3 comprises 13 residues. The V and J ends lost 7 bases and 10 bases respectively, with 14 bases between them.

This clone was observed a single time. The chain uses TRBV19 and TRBJ1-5, with D perhaps matching TRBD1 (5 bases). CDR1 and CDR2 (germline): LNHDA, SQIVND (reference sequence). V lost 3 bases and J 0 bases, leaving 15 bases between the germline ends. This CDR3 has 17 amino acids. The CDR3 DNA reads as TGTGCCAGTAGTATGGGGGGTGGGATCTATAGCAATCAGCCCCAGCATTTT. This translates into CASSMGGGIYSNQPQHF.

This clone was observed many times. The chain recombines TRBV28 with TRBJ1-4; weak D call: TRBD1 (5 bases). Trimming removed 4 bases at V and 8 bases at J, with 23 bases between. The V gene's germline CDR1 is MDHEN and CDR2 SYDVKM. The CDR3 is made up of 17 amino acids. The DNA of the CDR3 is TGTGCCAGCAGTTATGACCCAACCGGGACGTTCTCGGAAAAACTGTTTTTT. Its translation: CASSYDPTGTFSEKLFF.

This chain links TRBV7-9 with TRBJ2-5, with a tentative D call TRBD2 (6 bases). This CDR3 has 14 amino acids. Germline V gives CDR1 SEHNR, CDR2 FQNEAQ (reference sequence). The V and J ends lost 5 bases and 2 bases respectively, with 12 bases between them. CDR3 amino acids: CASSPRREQETQYF. Here the CDR3 DNA reads TGTGCCAGCAGCCCAAGGAGGGAACAAGAGACCCAGTACTTC.

The chain has TRBV9 and TRBJ1-2; TRBD1 might be the D (5 bases). The CDR3 loop spans 19 amino acids. From germline, CDR1 is SGDLS and CDR2 YYNGEE. V was shortened by 0 bases and J by 4 bases, with 25 bases between the two germline ends. CDR3 loop: CASSVAYGALGSSIYGYTF. The CDR3, as DNA: TGTGCCAGCAGCGTAGCATACGGGGCGTTGGGAAGCAGCATCTATGGCTACACCTTC.

This chain links TRBV6-1 with TRBJ1-5; 11 nucleotides agree with TRBD1. Germline-derived CDR1 and CDR2 are MNHNS and SASEGT. The CDR3 has 16 residues. V shed 4 bases and J 7 bases; nucleotides not matched to a gene: 9. In nucleotides, the CDR3 is TGTGCCAGCAGTGGCCCCGGACAGGGGGCGAGGCAGCCCCAGCATTTT. Encoded protein: CASSGPGQGARQPQHF.

The chain joins TRBV28 to TRBJ1-5; 8 nucleotides match TRBD1. V dropped 8 bases and J dropped 6; count of bases not matched to a gene: 9. There are 14 residues in the CDR3. Germline V gives CDR1 MDHEN, CDR2 SYDVKM. The CDR3 coding sequence is TGTGCCAGCCAGACAGGGGAAGGCGGTCAGCCCCAGCATTTT. Protein product: CASQTGEGGQPQHF.